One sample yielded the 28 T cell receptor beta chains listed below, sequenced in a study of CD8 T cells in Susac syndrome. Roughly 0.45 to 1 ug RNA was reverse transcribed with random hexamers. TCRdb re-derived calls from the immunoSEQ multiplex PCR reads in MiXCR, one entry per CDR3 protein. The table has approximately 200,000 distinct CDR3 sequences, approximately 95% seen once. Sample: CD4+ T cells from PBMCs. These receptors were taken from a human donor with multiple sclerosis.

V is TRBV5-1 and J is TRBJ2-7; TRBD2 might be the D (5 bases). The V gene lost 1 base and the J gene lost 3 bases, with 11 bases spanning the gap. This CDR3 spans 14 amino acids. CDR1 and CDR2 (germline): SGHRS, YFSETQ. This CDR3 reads CASSLSGYGYEQYF. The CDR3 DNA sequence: TGCGCCAGCAGCTTGTCGGGGTATGGCTACGAGCAGTACTTC.

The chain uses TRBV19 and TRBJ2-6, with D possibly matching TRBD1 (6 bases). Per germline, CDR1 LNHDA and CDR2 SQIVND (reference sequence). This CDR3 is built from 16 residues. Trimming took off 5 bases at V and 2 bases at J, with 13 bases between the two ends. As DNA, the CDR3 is TGTGCCAGTAGTCCTCCTCAGGGGACTGGGGCCAACGTCCTGACTTTC. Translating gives CASSPPQGTGANVLTF. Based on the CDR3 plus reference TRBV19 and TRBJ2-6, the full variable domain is DGGITQSPKYLFRKEGQNVTLSCEQNLNHDAMYWYRQDPGQGLRLIYYSQIVNDFQKGDIAEGYSVSREKKESFPLTVTSAQKNPTAFYLCASSPPQGTGANVLTFGAGSRLTVL.

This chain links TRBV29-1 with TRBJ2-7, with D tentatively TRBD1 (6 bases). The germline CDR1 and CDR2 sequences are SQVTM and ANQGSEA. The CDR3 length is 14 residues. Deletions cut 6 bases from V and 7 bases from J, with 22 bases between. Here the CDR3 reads CSVKVGTTQGEQYF. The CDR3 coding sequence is TGCAGCGTAAAAGTAGGTACCACCCAGGGGGAGCAGTACTTC.

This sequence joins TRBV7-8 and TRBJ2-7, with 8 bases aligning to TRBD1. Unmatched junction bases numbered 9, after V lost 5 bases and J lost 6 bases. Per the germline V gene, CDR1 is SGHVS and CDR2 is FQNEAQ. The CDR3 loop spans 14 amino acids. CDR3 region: CASSLGTGSSEQYF. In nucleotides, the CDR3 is TGTGCCAGCAGCCTCGGGACAGGTTCTTCCGAGCAGTACTTC.

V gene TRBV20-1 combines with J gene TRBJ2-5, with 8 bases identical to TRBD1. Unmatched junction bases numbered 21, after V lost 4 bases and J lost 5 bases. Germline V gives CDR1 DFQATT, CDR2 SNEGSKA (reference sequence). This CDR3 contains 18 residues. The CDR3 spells CSAKPIPGTGHTRETQYF. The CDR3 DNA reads TGCAGTGCTAAACCGATTCCCGGGACAGGACATACCAGGGAGACCCAGTACTTC.

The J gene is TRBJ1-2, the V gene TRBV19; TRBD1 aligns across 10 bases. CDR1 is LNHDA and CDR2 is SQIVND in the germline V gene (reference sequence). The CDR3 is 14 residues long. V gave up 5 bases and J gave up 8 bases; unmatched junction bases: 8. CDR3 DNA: TGTGCCAGTAGTTTGATAGGGACAGGGGTCGGCTACACCTTC. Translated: CASSLIGTGVGYTF.

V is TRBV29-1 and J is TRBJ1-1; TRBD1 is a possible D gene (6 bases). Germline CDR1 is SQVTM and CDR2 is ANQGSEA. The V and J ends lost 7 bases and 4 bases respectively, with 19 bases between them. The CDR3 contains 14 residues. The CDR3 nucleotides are TGCAGCGCCCTGAGGGGGGGGCTCGGCACTGAAGCTTTCTTT. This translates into CSALRGGLGTEAFF.

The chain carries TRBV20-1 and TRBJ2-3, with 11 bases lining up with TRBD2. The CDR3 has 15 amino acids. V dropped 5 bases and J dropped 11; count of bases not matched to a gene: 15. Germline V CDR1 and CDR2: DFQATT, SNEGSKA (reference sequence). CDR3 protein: CSAGAELAGGRWQYF. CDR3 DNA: TGCAGTGCTGGGGCGGAGCTAGCGGGGGGTCGATGGCAGTATTTT.

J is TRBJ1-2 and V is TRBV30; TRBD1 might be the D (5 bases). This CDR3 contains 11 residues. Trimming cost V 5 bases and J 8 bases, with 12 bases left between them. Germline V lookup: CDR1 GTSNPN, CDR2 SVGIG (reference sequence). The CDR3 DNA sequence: TGTGCCTGGGGGGGACCACGGGGCTACACCTTC. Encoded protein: CAWGGPRGYTF.

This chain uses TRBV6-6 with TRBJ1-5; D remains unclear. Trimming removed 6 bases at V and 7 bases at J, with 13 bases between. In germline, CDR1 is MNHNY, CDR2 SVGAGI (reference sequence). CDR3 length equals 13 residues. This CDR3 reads CASSATFGQPQHF. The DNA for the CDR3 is TGTGCCAGCAGCGCGACCTTTGGCCAGCCCCAGCATTTT.

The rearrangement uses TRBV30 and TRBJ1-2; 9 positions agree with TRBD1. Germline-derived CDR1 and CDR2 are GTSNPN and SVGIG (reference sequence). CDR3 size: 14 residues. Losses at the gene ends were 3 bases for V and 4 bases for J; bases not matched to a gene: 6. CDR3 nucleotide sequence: TGTGCCTGGAGAGGGACAGGGAGCACCTATGGCTACACCTTC. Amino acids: CAWRGTGSTYGYTF.

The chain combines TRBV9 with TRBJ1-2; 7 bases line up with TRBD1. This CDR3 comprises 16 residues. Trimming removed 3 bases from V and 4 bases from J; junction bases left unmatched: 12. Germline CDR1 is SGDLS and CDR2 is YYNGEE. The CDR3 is CASSAGTRQGPYGYTF. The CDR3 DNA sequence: TGTGCCAGCAGCGCGGGGACCCGACAGGGCCCCTATGGCTACACCTTC.

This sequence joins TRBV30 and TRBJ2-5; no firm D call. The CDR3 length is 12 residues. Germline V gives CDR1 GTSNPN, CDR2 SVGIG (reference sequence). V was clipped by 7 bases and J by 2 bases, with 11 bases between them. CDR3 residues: CAYQAQQETQYF. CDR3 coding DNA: TGTGCCTACCAGGCACAGCAAGAGACCCAGTACTTC.

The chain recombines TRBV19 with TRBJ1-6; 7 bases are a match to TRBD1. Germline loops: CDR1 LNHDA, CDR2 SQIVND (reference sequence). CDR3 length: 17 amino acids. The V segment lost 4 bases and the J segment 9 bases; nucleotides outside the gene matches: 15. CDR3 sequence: CASSKPTSTGYGSPLHF. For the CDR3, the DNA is TGTGCCAGTAGTAAACCCACTTCGACAGGGTACGGTTCACCCCTCCACTTT.

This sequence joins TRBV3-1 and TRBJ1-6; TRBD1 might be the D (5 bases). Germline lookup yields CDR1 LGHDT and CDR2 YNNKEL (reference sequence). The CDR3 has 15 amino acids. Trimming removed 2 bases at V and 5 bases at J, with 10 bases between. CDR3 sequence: CASSQPDSHNSPLHF. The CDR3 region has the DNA TGTGCCAGCAGCCAACCCGACAGCCATAATTCACCCCTCCACTTT.

The CDR3 loop reads CAWSYGLSYEQYF. CDR3 in DNA: TGTGCCTGGTCATACGGCTTGTCATACGAGCAGTACTTC. V and J are TRBV30 and TRBJ2-7; D is undetermined. Germline V gene data show CDR1 as GTSNPN and CDR2 as SVGIG (reference sequence). Trimming removed 5 bases at V and 4 bases at J, with 15 bases between. The CDR3 consists of 13 residues.

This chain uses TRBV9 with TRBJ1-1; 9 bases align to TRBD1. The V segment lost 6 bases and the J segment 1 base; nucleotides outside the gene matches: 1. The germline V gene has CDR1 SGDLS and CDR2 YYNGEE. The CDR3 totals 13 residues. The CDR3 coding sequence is TGTGCCAGCACACAGGGGGCGAACACTGAAGCTTTCTTT. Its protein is CASTQGANTEAFF.

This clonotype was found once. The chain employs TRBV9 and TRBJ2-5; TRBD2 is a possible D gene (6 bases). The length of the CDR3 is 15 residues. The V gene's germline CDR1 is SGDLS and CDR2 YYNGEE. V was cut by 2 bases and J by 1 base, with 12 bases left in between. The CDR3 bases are TGTGCCAGCAGCGTGAATGGCGGGGCCCAAGAGACCCAGTACTTC. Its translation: CASSVNGGAQETQYF.

The CDR3 DNA is TGTGCCAGCAGCGTGGACAGCTCCTATAATTCACCCCTCCACTTT. This gives the protein CASSVDSSYNSPLHF. This chain connects TRBV12-3 or TRBV12-4 to TRBJ1-6; possibly TRBD1 for D (6 bases). With 6 bases removed from V and 0 bases from J, the gap between germline ends came to 9 bases. The CDR3 length is 15 residues.

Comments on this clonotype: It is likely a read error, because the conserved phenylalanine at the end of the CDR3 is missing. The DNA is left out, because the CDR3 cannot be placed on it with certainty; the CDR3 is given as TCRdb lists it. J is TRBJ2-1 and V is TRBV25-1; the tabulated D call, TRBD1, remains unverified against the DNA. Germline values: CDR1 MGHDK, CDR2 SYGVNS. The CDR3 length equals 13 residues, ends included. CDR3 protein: CASSAHTGGEVEV.

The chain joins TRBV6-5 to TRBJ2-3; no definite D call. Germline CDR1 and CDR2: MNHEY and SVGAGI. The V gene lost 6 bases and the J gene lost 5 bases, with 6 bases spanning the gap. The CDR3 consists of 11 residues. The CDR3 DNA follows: TGTGCCAGCAGACGGGTAGATACGCAGTATTTT. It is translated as CASRRVDTQYF.

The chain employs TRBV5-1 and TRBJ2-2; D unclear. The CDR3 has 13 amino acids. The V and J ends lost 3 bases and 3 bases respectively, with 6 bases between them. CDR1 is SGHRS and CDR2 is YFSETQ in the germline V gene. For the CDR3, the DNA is TGCGCCAGCAGCTCCACCTACACCGGGGAGCTGTTTTTT. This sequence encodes CASSSTYTGELFF.

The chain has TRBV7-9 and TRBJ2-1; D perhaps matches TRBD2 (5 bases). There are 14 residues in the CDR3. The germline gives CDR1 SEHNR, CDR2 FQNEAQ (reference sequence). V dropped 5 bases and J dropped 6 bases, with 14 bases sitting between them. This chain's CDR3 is CASSPQTTGNEQFF. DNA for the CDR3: TGTGCCAGCAGCCCTCAGACTACGGGCAATGAGCAGTTCTTC.

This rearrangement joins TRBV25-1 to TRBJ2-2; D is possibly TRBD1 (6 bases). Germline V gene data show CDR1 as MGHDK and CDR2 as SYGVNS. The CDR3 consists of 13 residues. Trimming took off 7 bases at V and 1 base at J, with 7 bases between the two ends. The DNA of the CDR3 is TGTGCCAGCAACAGGGAGAACACCGGGGAGCTGTTTTTT. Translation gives CASNRENTGELFF.

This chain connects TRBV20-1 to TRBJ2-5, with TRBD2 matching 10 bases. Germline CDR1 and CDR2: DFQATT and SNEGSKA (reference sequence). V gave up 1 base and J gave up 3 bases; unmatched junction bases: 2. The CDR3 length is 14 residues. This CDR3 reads CSARVGLAEETQYF. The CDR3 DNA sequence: TGCAGTGCTAGAGTAGGACTAGCGGAAGAGACCCAGTACTTC.

DNA of the CDR3: TGCAGTGCTAGGGTGATGGGGAATGAGCAGTTCTTC. It codes for CSARVMGNEQFF. The V call is TRBV20-1, the J call TRBJ2-1; D ambiguous. The CDR3 has 12 amino acids. The ends were cut back, 3 bases at V and 7 bases at J, with 10 bases in the middle. Germline CDR1 reads DFQATT; CDR2 reads SNEGSKA (reference sequence).

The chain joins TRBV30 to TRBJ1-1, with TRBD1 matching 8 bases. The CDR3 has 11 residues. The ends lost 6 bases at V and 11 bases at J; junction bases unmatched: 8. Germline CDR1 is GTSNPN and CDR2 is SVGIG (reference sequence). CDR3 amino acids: CACGDRRDAFF. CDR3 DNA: TGTGCCTGTGGGGACAGGAGGGATGCTTTCTTT. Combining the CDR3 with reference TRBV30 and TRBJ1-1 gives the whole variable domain SQTIHQWPATLVQPVGSPLSLECTVEGTSNPNLYWYRQAAGRGLQLLFYSVGIGQISSEVPQNLSASRPQDRQFILSSKKLLLSDSGFYLCACGDRRDAFFGQGTRLTVV.

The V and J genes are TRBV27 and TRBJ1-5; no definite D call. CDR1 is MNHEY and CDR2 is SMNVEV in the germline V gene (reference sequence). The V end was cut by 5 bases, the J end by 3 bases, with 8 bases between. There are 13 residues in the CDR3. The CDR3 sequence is CASSPLANQPQHF. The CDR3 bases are TGTGCCAGCAGTCCCCTTGCCAATCAGCCCCAGCATTTT.